The 5 T cell receptor beta chains in this list originate from one sample, sequenced in a study of CD8 T cells in ankylosing spondylitis. TCRdb itself ran the 5' RACE reads through MiXCR, one entry per CDR3 protein. The sample yields approximately 350,000 distinct CDR3 sequences, about 20% seen once. Sequenced: blood, either unsorted or a sorted T cell fraction (not recorded which). These receptor sequences come from a male donor with ankylosing spondylitis or in good health (not recorded which).

The chain combines TRBV5-6 with TRBJ2-1; 7 bases agree with TRBD2. Per the germline V gene, CDR1 is SGHDT and CDR2 is YYEEEE. The CDR3 runs 13 residues. Unmatched junction bases numbered 5, after V lost 7 bases and J lost 4 bases. The CDR3 region has the DNA TGTGCCAGCTATCTTAGCGGGTACAATGAGCAGTTCTTC. It codes for CASYLSGYNEQFF.

The chain carries TRBV6-5 and TRBJ2-6; D call uncertain. This CDR3 contains 15 residues. Germline V gene lookup returns CDR1 MNHEY and CDR2 SVGAGI. V gave up 3 bases and J gave up 0 bases, with 6 bases separating them. CDR3 amino acids: CASSYFSSGANVLTF. For the CDR3, the DNA is TGTGCCAGCAGTTATTTCTCCTCTGGGGCCAACGTCCTGACTTTC.

The CDR3 sequence is CASSQTTVGETQYF. The CDR3, as DNA: TGTGCCAGCAGCCAAACGACTGTCGGGGAGACCCAGTACTTC. V gene TRBV4-2 combines with J gene TRBJ2-5, with D uncertain. V was trimmed by 2 bases and J by 5 bases, leaving 12 bases between them. The CDR3 runs 14 residues. In germline, CDR1 is LGHNA, CDR2 YNFKEQ.

The gene calls are TRBV12-3 or TRBV12-4 and TRBJ1-2; TRBD1 matches 9 bases. The CDR3 has 12 residues. Trimming took 5 bases from V and 7 from J; bases not matched to a gene: 2. CDR3 nucleotides: TGTGCCAGCAGTGGACAGGGGCTTGGCTACACCTTC. Translating it yields CASSGQGLGYTF.

This clonotype has more than one count but fewer than ten. The gene calls are TRBV4-1 and TRBJ2-1; tentative D call: TRBD1 (6 bases). The CDR3 has 13 residues. Germline CDR1 is MGHRA and CDR2 is YSYEKL. Trimming took off 1 base at V and 11 bases at J, with 12 bases between the two ends. The CDR3 region is CASSQALTGKQFF. In DNA, the CDR3 is TGCGCCAGCAGCCAAGCCCTGACAGGCAAGCAGTTCTTC.